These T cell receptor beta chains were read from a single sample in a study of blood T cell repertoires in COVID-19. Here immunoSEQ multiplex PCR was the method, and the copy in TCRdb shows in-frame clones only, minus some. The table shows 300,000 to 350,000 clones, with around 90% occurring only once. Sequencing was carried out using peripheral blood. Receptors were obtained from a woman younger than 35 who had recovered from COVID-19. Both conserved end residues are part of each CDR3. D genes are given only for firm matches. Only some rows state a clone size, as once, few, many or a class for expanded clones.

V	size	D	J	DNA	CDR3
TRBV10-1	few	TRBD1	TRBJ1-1	TGCGCCAGCAGTACCGGACAGGGGTCCGACGCTGAAGCTTTCTTT	CASSTGQGSDAEAFF
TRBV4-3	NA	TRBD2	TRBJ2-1	TGCGCCAGCAGCCAAGAGTTGACTAGCGGGGAAAGATACAATGAGCAGTTCTTC	CASSQELTSGERYNEQFF
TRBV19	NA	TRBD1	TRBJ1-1	TGTGCCAGCCGGGACAGCGGGTCGGCCACTGAAGCTTTCTTT	CASRDSGSATEAFF
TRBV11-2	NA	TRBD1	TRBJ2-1	TGTGCCAGCAGCTCGTGGACAGGGAATAATGAGCAGTTCTTC	CASSSWTGNNEQFF
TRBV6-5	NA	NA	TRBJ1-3	TGTGCCAGCTTATCCGGGGGGTCTGGAAACACCATATATTTT	CASLSGGSGNTIYF
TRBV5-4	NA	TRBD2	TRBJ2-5	TGTGCCAGCAGCTCCCGGGGTAGCGGGAACGGAGAGACCCAGTACTTC	CASSSRGSGNGETQYF
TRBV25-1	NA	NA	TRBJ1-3	TGTGCCTCTAAACCGGCAGGCTCTGGAAACACCATATATTTT	CASKPAGSGNTIYF
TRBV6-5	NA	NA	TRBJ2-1	TGTGCCAGCACGGAGTTTCATGAGCAGTTCTTC	CASTEFHEQFF
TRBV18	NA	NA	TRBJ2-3	TGTGCCAGCTCACTCCACAGGGAAGATACGCAGTATTTT	CASSLHREDTQYF
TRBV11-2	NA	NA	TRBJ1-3	TGTGCCAGCAGCTTAGAAGGGGGCTCTGGAAACACCATATATTTT	CASSLEGGSGNTIYF
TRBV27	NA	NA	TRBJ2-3	TGTGCCAGCAGTCACGGGACTTTGGGGGGAGATACGCAGTATTTT	CASSHGTLGGDTQYF
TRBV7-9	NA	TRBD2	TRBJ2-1	TGTGCCAGCAGCTTCTCTAGCGGGGGGTACAATGAGCAGTTCTTC	CASSFSSGGYNEQFF
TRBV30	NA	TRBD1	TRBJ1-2	TGTGCCTGGCTCCGGGACAGGGGAACCTATGGCTACACCTTC	CAWLRDRGTYGYTF
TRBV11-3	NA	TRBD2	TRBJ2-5	TGTGCCAGCAGCACTTACCGGACTAGCGAAGAGACCCAGTACTTC	CASSTYRTSEETQYF
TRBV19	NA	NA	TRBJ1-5	TGTGCCAGTAGTTCCAACAGGGTGGGACAGCCCCAGCATTTT	CASSSNRVGQPQHF
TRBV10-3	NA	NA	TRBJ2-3	TGTGCCATCAGACTAGACCCCAGCACAGATACGCAGTATTTT	CAIRLDPSTDTQYF
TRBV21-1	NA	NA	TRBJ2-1	TGTGCCAGCATTATTGGGGGACTAGCGGGAGGGGGCAATGAGCAGTTCTTC	CASIIGGLAGGGNEQFF
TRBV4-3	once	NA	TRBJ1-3	TGCGCCAGCAGCCAAAGCCGGCAGGGTGGAAACACCATATATTTT	CASSQSRQGGNTIYF
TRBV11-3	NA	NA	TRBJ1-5	TGTGCCAGCAGCCCTAACCCCGGAGGGCATTACTCTAATCAGCCCCAGCATTTT	CASSPNPGGHYSNQPQHF
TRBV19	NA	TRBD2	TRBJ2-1	TGTGCCAGTAGTATTTTTAGCGGGGCCTCCTACAATGAGCAGTTCTTC	CASSIFSGASYNEQFF
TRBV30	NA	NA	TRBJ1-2	TGTGCCTGGAGTAGAGGGTATGGCTACACCTTC	CAWSRGYGYTF
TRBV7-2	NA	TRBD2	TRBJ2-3	TGTGCCAGCAGCTCCGCCTCGGGACTAGCGTCGGATACGCAGTATTTT	CASSSASGLASDTQYF
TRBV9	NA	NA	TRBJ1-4	TGTGCCAGCAGCGTAGGAGCGGGGAACCAGAATGAAAAACTGTTTTTT	CASSVGAGNQNEKLFF
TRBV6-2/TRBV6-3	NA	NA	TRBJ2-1	TGTGCCAGCAGTTACTATGGGTTTAGGGGCCAAATGGGAGAGCAGTTCTTC	CASSYYGFRGQMGEQFF
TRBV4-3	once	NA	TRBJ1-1	TGCGCCAGCAGCCCGAGGTATGGAAACACTGAAGCTTTCTTT	CASSPRYGNTEAFF
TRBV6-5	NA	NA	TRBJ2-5	TGTGCCAGCTCGATTGGCGGAGAGACCCAGTACTTC	CASSIGGETQYF
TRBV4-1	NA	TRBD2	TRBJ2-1	TGCGCCAGCAGCCAAGAGATTAGCGGGAGGGCCGTAGATGAGCAGTTCTTC	CASSQEISGRAVDEQFF
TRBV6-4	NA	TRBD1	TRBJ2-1	TGTGCCAGCAGTGAGGTCGGGACAGGGGCCAATGAGCAGTTCTTC	CASSEVGTGANEQFF
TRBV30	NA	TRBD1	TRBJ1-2	TGTGCCTGGAGTGTACGGGACAGGGCCAACTATGGCTACACCTTC	CAWSVRDRANYGYTF
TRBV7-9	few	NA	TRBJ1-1	TGTGCCAGCAGGACTACAGCGAAGAACACTGAAGCTTTCTTT	CASRTTAKNTEAFF
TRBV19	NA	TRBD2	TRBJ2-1	TGTGCCAGTAGTATGGCGGGAGGAACCTACAATGAGCAGTTCTTC	CASSMAGGTYNEQFF
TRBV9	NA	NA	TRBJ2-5	TGTGCCAGCAGCGGAGGTTTGTACCAAGAGACCCAGTACTTC	CASSGGLYQETQYF
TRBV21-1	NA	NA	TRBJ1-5	TGTGCCAGCATGGCCAGCAATCAGCCCCAGCATTTT	CASMASNQPQHF
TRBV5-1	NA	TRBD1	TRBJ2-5	TGCGCCAGCAGCGCAGGGACAGGGGGTACGGAGACCCAGTACTTC	CASSAGTGGTETQYF
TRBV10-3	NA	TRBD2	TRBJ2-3	TGTGCCATCAGTGGGTCTAGCGGGGGAGATACGCAGTATTTT	CAISGSSGGDTQYF
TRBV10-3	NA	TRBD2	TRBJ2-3	TGTGCCATCAGCCGGACTAGCGGGAGGGACACAGATACGCAGTATTTT	CAISRTSGRDTDTQYF
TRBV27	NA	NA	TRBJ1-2	TGTGCCAGCAGTTTAGGAGCATCATATGGCTACACCTTC	CASSLGASYGYTF